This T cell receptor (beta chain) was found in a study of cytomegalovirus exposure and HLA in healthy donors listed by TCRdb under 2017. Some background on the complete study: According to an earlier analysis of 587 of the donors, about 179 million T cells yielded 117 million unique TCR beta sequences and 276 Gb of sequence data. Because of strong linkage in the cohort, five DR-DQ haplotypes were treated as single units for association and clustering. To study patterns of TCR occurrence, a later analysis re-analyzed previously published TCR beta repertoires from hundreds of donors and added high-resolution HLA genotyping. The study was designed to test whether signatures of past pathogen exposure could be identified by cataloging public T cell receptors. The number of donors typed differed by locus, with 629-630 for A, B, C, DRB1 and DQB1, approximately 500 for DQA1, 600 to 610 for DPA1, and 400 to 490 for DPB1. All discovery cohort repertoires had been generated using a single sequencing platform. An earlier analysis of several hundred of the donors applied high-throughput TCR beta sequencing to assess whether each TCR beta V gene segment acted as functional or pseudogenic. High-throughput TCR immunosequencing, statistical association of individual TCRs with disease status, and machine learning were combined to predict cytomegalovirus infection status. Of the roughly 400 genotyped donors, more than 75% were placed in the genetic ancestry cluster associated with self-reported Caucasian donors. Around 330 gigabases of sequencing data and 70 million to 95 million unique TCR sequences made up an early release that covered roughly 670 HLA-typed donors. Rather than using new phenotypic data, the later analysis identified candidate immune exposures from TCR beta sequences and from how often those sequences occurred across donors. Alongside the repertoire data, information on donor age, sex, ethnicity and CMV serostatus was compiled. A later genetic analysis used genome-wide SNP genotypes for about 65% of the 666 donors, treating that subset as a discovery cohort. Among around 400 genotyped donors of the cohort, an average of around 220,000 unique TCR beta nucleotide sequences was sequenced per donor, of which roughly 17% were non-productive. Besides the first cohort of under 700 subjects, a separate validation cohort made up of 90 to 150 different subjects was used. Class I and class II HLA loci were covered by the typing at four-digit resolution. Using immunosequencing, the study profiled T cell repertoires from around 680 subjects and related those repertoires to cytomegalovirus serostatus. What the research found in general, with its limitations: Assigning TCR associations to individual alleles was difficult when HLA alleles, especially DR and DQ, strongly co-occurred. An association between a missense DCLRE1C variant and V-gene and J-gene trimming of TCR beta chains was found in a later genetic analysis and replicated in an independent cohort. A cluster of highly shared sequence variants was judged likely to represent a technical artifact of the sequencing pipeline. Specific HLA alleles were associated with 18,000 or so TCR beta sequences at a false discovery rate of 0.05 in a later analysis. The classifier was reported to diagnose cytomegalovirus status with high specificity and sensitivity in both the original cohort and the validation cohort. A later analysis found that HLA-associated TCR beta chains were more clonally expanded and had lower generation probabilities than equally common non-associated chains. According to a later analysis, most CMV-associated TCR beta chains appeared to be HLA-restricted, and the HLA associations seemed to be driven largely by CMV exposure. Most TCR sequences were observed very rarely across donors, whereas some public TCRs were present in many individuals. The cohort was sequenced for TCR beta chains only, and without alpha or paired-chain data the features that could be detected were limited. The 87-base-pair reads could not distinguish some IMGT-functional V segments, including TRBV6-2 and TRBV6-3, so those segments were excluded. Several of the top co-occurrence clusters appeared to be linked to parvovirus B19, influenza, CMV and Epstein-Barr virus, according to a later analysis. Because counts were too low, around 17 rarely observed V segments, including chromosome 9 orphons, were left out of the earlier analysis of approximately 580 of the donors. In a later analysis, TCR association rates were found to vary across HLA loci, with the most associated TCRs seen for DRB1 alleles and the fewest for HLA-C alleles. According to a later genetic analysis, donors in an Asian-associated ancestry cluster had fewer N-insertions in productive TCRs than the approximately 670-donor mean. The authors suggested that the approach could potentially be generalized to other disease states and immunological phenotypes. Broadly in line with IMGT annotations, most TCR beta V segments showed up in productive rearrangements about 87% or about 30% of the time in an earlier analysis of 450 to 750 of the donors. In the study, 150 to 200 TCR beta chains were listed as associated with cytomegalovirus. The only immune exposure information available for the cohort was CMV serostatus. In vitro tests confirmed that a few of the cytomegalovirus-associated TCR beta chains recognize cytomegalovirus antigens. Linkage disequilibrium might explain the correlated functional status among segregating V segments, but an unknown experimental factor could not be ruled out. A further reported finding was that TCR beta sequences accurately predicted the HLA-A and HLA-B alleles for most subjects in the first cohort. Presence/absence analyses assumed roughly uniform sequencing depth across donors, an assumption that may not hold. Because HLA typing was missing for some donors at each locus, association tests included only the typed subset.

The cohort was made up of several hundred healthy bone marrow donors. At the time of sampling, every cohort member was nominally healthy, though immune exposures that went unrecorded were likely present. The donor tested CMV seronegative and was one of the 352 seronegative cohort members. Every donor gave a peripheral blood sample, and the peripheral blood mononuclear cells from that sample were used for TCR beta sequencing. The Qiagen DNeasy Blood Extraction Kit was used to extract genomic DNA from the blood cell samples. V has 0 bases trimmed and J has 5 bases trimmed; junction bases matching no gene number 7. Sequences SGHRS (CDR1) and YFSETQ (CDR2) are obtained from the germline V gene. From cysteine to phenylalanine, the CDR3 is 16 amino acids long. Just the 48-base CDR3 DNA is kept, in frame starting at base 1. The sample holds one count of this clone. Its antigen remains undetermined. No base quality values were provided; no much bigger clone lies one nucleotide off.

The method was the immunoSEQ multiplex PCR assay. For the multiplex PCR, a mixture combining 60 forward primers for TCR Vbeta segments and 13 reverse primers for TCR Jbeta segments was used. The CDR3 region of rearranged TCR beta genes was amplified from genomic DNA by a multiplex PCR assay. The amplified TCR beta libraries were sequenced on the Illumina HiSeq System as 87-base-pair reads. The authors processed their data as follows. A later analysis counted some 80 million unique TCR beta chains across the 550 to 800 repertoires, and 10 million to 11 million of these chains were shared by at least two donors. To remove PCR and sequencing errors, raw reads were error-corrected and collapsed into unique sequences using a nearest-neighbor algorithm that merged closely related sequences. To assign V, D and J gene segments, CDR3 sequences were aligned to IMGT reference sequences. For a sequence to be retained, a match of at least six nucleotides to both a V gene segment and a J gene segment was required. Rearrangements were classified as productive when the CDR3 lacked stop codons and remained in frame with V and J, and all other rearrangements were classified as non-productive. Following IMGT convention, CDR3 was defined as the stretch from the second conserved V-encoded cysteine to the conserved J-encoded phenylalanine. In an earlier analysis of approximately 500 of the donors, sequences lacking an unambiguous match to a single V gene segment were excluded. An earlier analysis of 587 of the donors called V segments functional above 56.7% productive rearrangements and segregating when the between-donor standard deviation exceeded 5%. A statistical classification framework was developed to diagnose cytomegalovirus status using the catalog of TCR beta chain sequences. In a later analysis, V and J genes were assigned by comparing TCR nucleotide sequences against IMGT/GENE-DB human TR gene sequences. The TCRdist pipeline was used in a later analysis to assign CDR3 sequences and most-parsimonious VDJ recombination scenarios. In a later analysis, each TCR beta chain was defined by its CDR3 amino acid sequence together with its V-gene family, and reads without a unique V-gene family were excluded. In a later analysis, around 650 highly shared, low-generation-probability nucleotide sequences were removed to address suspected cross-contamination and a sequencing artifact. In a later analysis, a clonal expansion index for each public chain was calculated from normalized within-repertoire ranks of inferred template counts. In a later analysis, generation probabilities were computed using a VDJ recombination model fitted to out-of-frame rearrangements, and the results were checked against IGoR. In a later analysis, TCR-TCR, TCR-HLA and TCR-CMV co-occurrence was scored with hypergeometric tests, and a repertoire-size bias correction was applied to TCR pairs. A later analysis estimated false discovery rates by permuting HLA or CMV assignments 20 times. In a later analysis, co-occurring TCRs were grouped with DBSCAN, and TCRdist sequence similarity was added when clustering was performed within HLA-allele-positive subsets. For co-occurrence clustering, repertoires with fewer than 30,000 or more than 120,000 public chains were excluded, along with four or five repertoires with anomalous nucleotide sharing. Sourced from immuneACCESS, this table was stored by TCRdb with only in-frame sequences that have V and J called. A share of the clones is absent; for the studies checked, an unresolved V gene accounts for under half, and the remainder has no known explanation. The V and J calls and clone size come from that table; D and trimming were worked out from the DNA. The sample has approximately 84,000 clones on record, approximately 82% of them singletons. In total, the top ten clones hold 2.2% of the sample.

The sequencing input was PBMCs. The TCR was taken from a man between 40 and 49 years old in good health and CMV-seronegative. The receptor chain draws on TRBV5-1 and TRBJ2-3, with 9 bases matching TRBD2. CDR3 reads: CASSLAASGKQDTQYF. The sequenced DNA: TGCGCCAGCAGCTTGGCGGCTAGCGGGAAGCAAGATACGCAGTATTTT.